The TCR beta chain described here comes from a study of T cell repertoires in cytomegalovirus infection. Study information: Recently identified HLA-C-restricted and well-studied HLA-B-restricted CMV epitopes were used. Matching HLA type and CMV infection were both indicated by public TCR beta signatures.

TCRdb reprocessed the reads with MiXCR, giving one entry per CDR3 protein. The sample yields about 480,000 distinct CDR3 sequences, 33% seen once. The CDR3 has 17 residues. The V and J ends lost 0 bases and 3 bases respectively, with 17 bases between them. Germline values: CDR1 SGHRS, CDR2 YFSETQ. As for this clonotype: Its antigen is unidentified.

This chain links TRBV5-1 with TRBJ2-3; D unclear. The sample in question was cultured PBMCs, obtained from culture after CMV antigen stimulation. The receptor comes from a human donor in good health (CMV status not recorded). Some clones in this sample may be carry-over from other donors' samples. The CDR3 sequence: CASSLAVSILQTDTQYF. As DNA, the CDR3 is TGCGCCAGCAGCTTGGCCGTTAGCATCCTTCAAACAGATACGCAGTATTTT.